The 5 T cell receptor beta chains presented below share a single source sample, sequenced in a study of human versus mouse CDR3 diversity and MHC coevolution. Here immunoSEQ multiplex PCR was the method, and the copy in TCRdb shows in-frame clones only, minus some. The sample lists roughly 80,000 clones, 80% to 95% seen once, with roughly 1.3% in the top ten. The specimen was naive CD4+ T cells from blood. Indicated subset: CD45RO-negative CD62L-positive naive CD4 T cells. The receptors shown here come from a person aged 30 to 70 in good health.

The V gene is TRBV4-2, the J gene TRBJ1-5; D might be TRBD1 (5 bases). Trimming took off 1 base at V and 5 bases at J, with 9 bases between the two ends. Germline CDR1 is LGHNA and CDR2 is YNFKEQ. This CDR3 contains 14 residues. The CDR3 bases are TGTGCCAGCAGCCAAGGGGGCGAGGATCAGCCCCAGCATTTT. Its translation is CASSQGGEDQPQHF.

This chain joins TRBV6-5 and TRBJ1-1; tentative D call: TRBD1 (6 bases). V lost 5 bases to trimming and J lost 4 bases, with 14 bases between them. Germline assignment: CDR1 MNHEY and CDR2 SVGAGI. The CDR3 is 14 residues long. The CDR3 sequence: CASSEEWGLTEAFF. The CDR3 DNA follows: TGTGCCAGCAGTGAAGAGTGGGGGCTCACTGAAGCTTTCTTT.

The V call is TRBV5-6, the J call TRBJ2-7, with D perhaps matching TRBD1 (6 bases). V was clipped by 1 base and J by 7 bases, with 9 bases between them. The CDR3 runs 12 residues. Germline-derived CDR1 and CDR2 are SGHDT and YYEEEE. CDR3 DNA: TGTGCCAGCAGCTTGAACAGGGTTGAGCAGTACTTC. Protein product: CASSLNRVEQYF.

The rearrangement joins TRBV9 to TRBJ1-1; tentative D call: TRBD1 (6 bases). V lost 0 bases and J lost 11, with 14 bases in between. This CDR3 contains 13 residues. Germline V gives CDR1 SGDLS, CDR2 YYNGEE. CDR3 residues: CASSVEGGGEAFF. The CDR3 DNA sequence: TGTGCCAGCAGCGTAGAGGGGGGGGGAGAGGCTTTCTTT.

The gene calls are TRBV19 and TRBJ1-1; D ambiguous. CDR1 and CDR2 (germline): LNHDA, SQIVND (reference sequence). V dropped 3 bases and J dropped 2 bases, with 10 bases sitting between them. The CDR3 sequence is 14 residues long. The CDR3 DNA follows: TGTGCCAGTAGTATCCTTCTACGAAACACTGAAGCTTTCTTT. Protein: CASSILLRNTEAFF.